Listed here is a single T cell receptor beta chain. The antigen is unknown. The sample is drawn from a study of beta chain features in type 1 diabetes. Study outcomes and limitations: When VDJ junctions were examined, type 1 diabetes patients showed fewer insertions and more deletions. PCR, the amplification step, might favor shorter templates, equally in patients and controls. Type 1 diabetes patients had TCRB CDR3s that were shorter (moderately but significantly so) in all four CD4+ subsets.

Of the isolated RNA, all was reverse transcribed, and so the sequenced material was expressed TCRB transcripts. Reads from naive, central memory and regulatory T cell samples averaged roughly 3.8 million. Assay used: immunoSEQ multiplex PCR; TCRdb lists only in-frame clones, some missing. The sample carries some 150,000 clones, more than 9% recorded once. The V end was cut by 5 bases, the J end by 14 bases, with 7 bases between. The CDR3 is 10 amino acids. Germline CDR1 MNHNS, CDR2 SASEGT. The chain carries TRBV6-1 and TRBJ1-6, with D hard to call. The sequence was collected from a man between 18 and 35 years old in good health. Input material: naive CD4+ T cells from blood. Written as DNA, the CDR3 is TGTGCCAGCAGTCAGACAACCCTCCACTTT. Translating gives CASSQTTLHF.